A single sample is the source of the 18 T cell receptor beta chains below, sequenced in a study of T cell changes during pregnancy in multiple sclerosis. Libraries were prepared by immunoSEQ multiplex PCR; TCRdb keeps only in-frame clonotypes and omits some of them. The table shows approximately 74,000 clones, with about 85% occurring only once. The sample was peripheral blood, taken before pregnancy. The receptors derive from a female donor with multiple sclerosis, enrolled in a pregnancy study.

This clone was detected only a few times. The genes are TRBV4-3 and TRBJ1-5, with D unresolved. Germline V gene lookup returns CDR1 LGHNA and CDR2 YSLEER. Trimming stripped 0 bases from V and 7 bases from J, with 16 bases between. This CDR3 has 16 residues. CDR3 in DNA: TGCGCCAGCAGCCAAGATGGAGGAGGAGGAGGACAGCCCCAGCATTTT. Translation: CASSQDGGGGGQPQHF.

This chain joins TRBV12-5 and TRBJ2-7; weak D call: TRBD1 (6 bases). This CDR3 has 13 amino acids. Germline V gene data show CDR1 as LGHNT and CDR2 as FRNRAP. With 5 bases removed from V and 2 bases from J, the gap between germline ends came to 10 bases. This CDR3 reads CASGQGFAYEQYF. The CDR3 DNA reads as TGTGCTAGTGGTCAGGGGTTCGCCTACGAGCAGTACTTC.

This clone showed up just a few times. J is TRBJ1-6 and V is TRBV4-3; D possibly corresponds to TRBD1 (5 bases). Trimming took off 0 bases at V and 10 bases at J, with 13 bases between the two ends. The CDR3 runs 15 residues. The germline gives CDR1 LGHNA, CDR2 YSLEER. The CDR3 region has the DNA TGCGCCAGCAGCCAAGATTCCGGGACTAGCTCACCCCTCCACTTT. Amino acid sequence: CASSQDSGTSSPLHF.

The chain uses TRBV6-1 and TRBJ2-3; 8 bases line up with TRBD1. The V gene's germline CDR1 is MNHNS and CDR2 SASEGT. This CDR3 comprises 15 residues. Trimming took 7 bases from V and 4 from J; bases not matched to a gene: 10. The CDR3 spells CASITGRGLPDTQYF. In DNA form, the CDR3 reads TGTGCCAGCATCACCGGCAGGGGGCTGCCAGATACGCAGTATTTT.

In this sample, this clone turned up a few times. The CDR3 bases are TGTGCCAGCAGCAAACAGCCGGGACAGGGTGGCTACACCTTC. Protein sequence: CASSKQPGQGGYTF. This chain uses TRBV5-6 with TRBJ1-2, with 9 bases lining up with TRBD1. J was trimmed by 7 bases and V by 4 bases; bases with no gene match: 8. CDR3 length equals 14 residues. The germline V gene has CDR1 SGHDT and CDR2 YYEEEE.

The count of this clone is one. V gene TRBV6-4 combines with J gene TRBJ2-1, with D possibly matching TRBD2 (5 bases). Between the trimmed V and J ends, which lost 0 bases and 0 bases, there was a span of 9 bases. Looked up from germline, CDR1 is MRHNA and CDR2 is SNTAGT. This CDR3 has 16 residues. The CDR3 DNA reads TGTGCCAGCAGTGACTCTCCGGGGAGCTCCTACAATGAGCAGTTCTTC. The encoded protein is CASSDSPGSSYNEQFF.

This sequence joins TRBV6-5 and TRBJ2-3; D unresolved. The CDR3 runs 12 residues. Trimming removed 5 bases at V and 6 bases at J, with 9 bases between. Germline lookup yields CDR1 MNHEY and CDR2 SVGAGI. The CDR3 DNA reads as TGTGCCAGCAGTGATGATGCGGATACGCAGTATTTT. It yields the protein CASSDDADTQYF.

V gene TRBV30 combines with J gene TRBJ2-6; 7 bases match TRBD2. V was clipped by 5 bases and J by 2 bases; unmatched bases: 6. The CDR3 consists of 15 residues. Germline V CDR1 and CDR2: GTSNPN, SVGIG (reference sequence). The CDR3 is CAWDWGGAGANVLTF. CDR3 nucleotide sequence: TGTGCCTGGGACTGGGGGGGGGCTGGGGCCAACGTCCTGACTTTC.

This chain joins TRBV5-1 and TRBJ1-3, with TRBD1 matching over 9 bases. Germline trimming cut 0 bases from V and 4 bases from J; bases unmatched to any gene: 5. This CDR3 contains 16 residues. Germline CDR1 reads SGHRS; CDR2 reads YFSETQ. The CDR3 spells CASSLEGQGLGNTIYF. The DNA of the CDR3 is TGCGCCAGCAGCTTGGAAGGACAGGGGTTGGGAAACACCATATATTTT.

This clone turned up a few times. The chain is built from TRBV15 and TRBJ2-5; no definite D call. Trimming took off 3 bases at V and 3 bases at J, with 14 bases between the two ends. The CDR3 has 15 residues. The germline gives CDR1 LNHNV, CDR2 YYDKDF (reference sequence). The CDR3 reads CATSRGYPTEETQYF. The CDR3 nucleotides read TGTGCCACCAGCAGGGGCTATCCCACCGAAGAGACCCAGTACTTC.

This chain joins TRBV5-4 and TRBJ2-5, with D possibly TRBD2 on 6 matching bases. V shed 5 bases and J shed 2 bases, with 10 bases lying between them. Germline V gene sequence: CDR1 SGHNT, CDR2 YYREEE (reference sequence). The CDR3 has 13 residues. For the CDR3, the DNA is TGTGCCAGCAGGAGGGACTTTCAAGAGACCCAGTACTTC. It translates to CASRRDFQETQYF.

V and J are TRBV5-1 and TRBJ2-7, with 7 bases matching TRBD1. Germline lookup yields CDR1 SGHRS and CDR2 YFSETQ. This CDR3 is 16 amino acids long. The V and J ends lost 0 bases and 2 bases, in that order; junction bases with no gene match: 8. The CDR3 region has the DNA TGCGCCAGCAGCTTGGGATTGGGGACAGTTGCCTACGAGCAGTACTTC. Translating gives CASSLGLGTVAYEQYF.

The chain uses TRBV5-1 and TRBJ2-5; 12 nucleotides align to TRBD2. The CDR3 contains 15 residues. CDR1 and CDR2 from the germline V gene are SGHRS and YFSETQ. V lost 0 bases to trimming and J lost 5 bases; unmatched junction nucleotides: 2. In DNA form, the CDR3 reads TGCGCCAGCAGCTTGGGGACTAGCGGGATTGAGACCCAGTACTTC. This sequence encodes CASSLGTSGIETQYF.

This rearrangement joins TRBV4-3 to TRBJ2-2; 12 bases align to TRBD2. The CDR3 has 18 amino acids. The germline V gene has CDR1 LGHNA and CDR2 YSLEER. Trimming removed 1 base from V and 1 base from J; junction bases left unmatched: 4. CDR3 in DNA: TGCGCCAGCAGCCAAGGGACTAGCGGGGATTTGAACACCGGGGAGCTGTTTTTT. It yields the protein CASSQGTSGDLNTGELFF.

CDR3: CASTRTGAADEQYF. As DNA, the CDR3 is TGCGCCAGCACTCGGACAGGGGCTGCTGACGAGCAGTACTTC. The V gene is TRBV5-1, the J gene TRBJ2-7; 9 nucleotides match TRBD1. Trimming cost V 6 bases and J 5 bases; bases outside gene matches: 9. CDR3 length: 14 amino acids. Looked up from germline, CDR1 is SGHRS and CDR2 is YFSETQ.

The chain links TRBV27 to TRBJ2-7; D might be TRBD1 (6 bases). V was shortened by 6 bases and J by 5 bases, with 17 bases between the two germline ends. CDR1 is MNHEY, CDR2 SMNVEV, per germline (reference sequence). The CDR3 totals 14 residues. The DNA of the CDR3 is TGTGCCAGCAGGGAAGGACGCAGGGACAACGAGCAGTACTTC. Amino acids: CASREGRRDNEQYF.

J is TRBJ1-5 and V is TRBV2, with no clear D. With 6 bases removed from V and 4 bases from J, the gap between germline ends came to 13 bases. From germline, CDR1 is SNHLY and CDR2 FYNNEI. CDR3 length: 14 amino acids. DNA of the CDR3: TGTGCCAGCAGATTCGCACCTGAGAATCAGCCCCAGCATTTT. As protein: CASRFAPENQPQHF.

V is TRBV4-2 and J is TRBJ1-2; 11 bases agree with TRBD1. V lost 3 bases to trimming and J lost 6 bases; unmatched junction nucleotides: 9. There are 16 residues in the CDR3. Germline lookup yields CDR1 LGHNA and CDR2 YNFKEQ. The CDR3 sequence is CASSHWTGGMSDGYTF. CDR3 in DNA: TGTGCCAGCAGCCATTGGACAGGGGGCATGAGCGATGGCTACACCTTC.